The T cell receptor beta chain under discussion was sequenced for a study of vaccination effects on CD4 cells after COVID-19. Assay used: immunoSEQ multiplex PCR; TCRdb lists only in-frame clones, some missing. The profile covers 40,000 to 45,000 clones, with around 80% appearing a single time and 10% to 14% taken by the ten largest. Sequencing in the ViraFEST assay came after antigen-specific CD4+ T cells had been expanded with viral peptide pools, which were used to stimulate PBMC. Upon completion of about eleven days in culture, CD4+ T cells were isolated. No vaccinee had earlier SARS-CoV-2 infection, and nucleocapsid antibodies were negative. At days 3 and 7, half of the medium was exchanged for IL-2 medium. This clone was detected only a few times. Its antigen is unknown. The germline V gene has CDR1 LNHDA and CDR2 SQIVND (reference sequence). The CDR3 spans 14 residues. V lost 7 bases, J lost 8 bases, and 20 bases lay in between.

The clonotype originates from a human donor who received a COVID-19 vaccine. The sequencing used CD4+ T cells from PBMCs cultured with SARS-CoV-2 spike peptides, collected before COVID-19 vaccination. The chain recombines TRBV19 with TRBJ1-1; D remains unclear. The CDR3 DNA reads TGTGCCAGTAAATTCCGAGGGCTTTCCAGCGAAGCTTTCTTT. Its translation is CASKFRGLSSEAFF.